This T cell receptor beta chain comes out of a study of cytomegalovirus exposure and HLA in healthy donors. Points on this clone: Germline is not matched at one junction end, which may reflect a read error.

Germline V CDR1 and CDR2: SNHLY, FYNNEI. This CDR3 region has 14 residues. PCR employed 60 Vbeta and 13 Jbeta primers. The repertoire was sequenced with immunoSEQ multiplex PCR; TCRdb's copy has only in-frame clones and lacks some. Here the sample spans approximately 150,000 clones, over 75% being singletons. The origin of this receptor is a man under 40 in good health and CMV-seropositive. Sequencing was carried out using PBMCs. The chain recombines TRBV2 with TRBJ2-7; D remains unclear. As DNA, the CDR3 is TGTGCCAGCACTGAAACTGTGAGCTCCTACGAGCAGTACTTC. Its protein is CASTETVSSYEQYF.